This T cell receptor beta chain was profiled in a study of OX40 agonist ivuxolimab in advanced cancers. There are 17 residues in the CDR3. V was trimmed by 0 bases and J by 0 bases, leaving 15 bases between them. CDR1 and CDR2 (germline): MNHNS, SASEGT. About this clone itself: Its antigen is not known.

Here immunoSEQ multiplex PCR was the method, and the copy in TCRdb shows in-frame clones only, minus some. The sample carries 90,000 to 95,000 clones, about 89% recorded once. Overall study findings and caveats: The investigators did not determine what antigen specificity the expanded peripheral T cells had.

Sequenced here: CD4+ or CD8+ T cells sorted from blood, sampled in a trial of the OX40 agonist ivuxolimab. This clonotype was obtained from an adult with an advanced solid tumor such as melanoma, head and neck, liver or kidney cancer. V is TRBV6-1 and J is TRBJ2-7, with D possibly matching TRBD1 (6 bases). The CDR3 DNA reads TGTGCCAGCAGTGAAGCATGGGGGCCCGGCCGCTCCTACGAGCAGTACGTC. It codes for CASSEAWGPGRSYEQYV.